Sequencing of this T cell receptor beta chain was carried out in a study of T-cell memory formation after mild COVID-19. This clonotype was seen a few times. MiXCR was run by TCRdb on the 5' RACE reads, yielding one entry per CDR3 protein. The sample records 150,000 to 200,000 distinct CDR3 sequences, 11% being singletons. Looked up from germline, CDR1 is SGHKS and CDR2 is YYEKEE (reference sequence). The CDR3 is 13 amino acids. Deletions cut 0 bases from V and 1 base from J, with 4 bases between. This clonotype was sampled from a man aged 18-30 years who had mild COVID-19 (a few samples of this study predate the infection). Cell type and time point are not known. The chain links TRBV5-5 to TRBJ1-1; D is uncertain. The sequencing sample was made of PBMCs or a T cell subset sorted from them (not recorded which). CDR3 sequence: CASSLDWNTEAFF. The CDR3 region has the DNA TGTGCCAGCAGCTTGGACTGGAACACTGAAGCTTTCTTT. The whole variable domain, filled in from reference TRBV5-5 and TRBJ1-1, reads DAGVTQSPTHLIKTRGQQVTLRCSPISGHKSVSWYQQVLGQGPQFIFQYYEKEERGRGNFPDRFSARQFPNYSSELNVNALLLGDSALYLCASSLDWNTEAFFGQGTRLTVV.